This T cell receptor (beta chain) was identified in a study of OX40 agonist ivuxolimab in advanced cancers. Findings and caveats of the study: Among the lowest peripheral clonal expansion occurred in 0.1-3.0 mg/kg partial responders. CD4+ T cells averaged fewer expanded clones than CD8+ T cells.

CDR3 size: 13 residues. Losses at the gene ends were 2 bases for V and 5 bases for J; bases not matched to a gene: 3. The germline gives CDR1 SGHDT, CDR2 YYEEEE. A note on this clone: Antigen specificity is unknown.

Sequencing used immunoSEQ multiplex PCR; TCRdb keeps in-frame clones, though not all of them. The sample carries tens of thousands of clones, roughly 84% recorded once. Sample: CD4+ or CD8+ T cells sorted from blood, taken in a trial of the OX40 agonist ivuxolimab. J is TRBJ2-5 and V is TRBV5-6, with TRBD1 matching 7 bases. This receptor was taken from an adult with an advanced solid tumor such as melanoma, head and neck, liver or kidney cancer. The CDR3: CASSFTGVETQYF. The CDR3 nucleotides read TGTGCCAGCAGCTTCACAGGGGTGGAGACCCAGTACTTC.